This entry describes one T cell receptor beta chain. The data were obtained in a study of T cell changes during pregnancy in multiple sclerosis. Only in-frame clones appear in the TCRdb table, and some are missing; sequencing was by immunoSEQ multiplex PCR. Among under 100,000 clones listed, around 93% were seen once. The CDR3 has 14 residues. The germline V gene has CDR1 MNHEY and CDR2 SMNVEV (reference sequence). V lost 6 bases to trimming and J lost 7 bases, with 15 bases between them. The sample was peripheral blood, taken in the third trimester of pregnancy. The chain recombines TRBV27 with TRBJ2-2, with a possible D match to TRBD2 (6 bases). This receptor was obtained from a female donor with multiple sclerosis, enrolled in a pregnancy study. CDR3: CASRGELAGGELFF. CDR3 bases: TGTGCCAGCAGGGGTGAACTAGCCGGCGGGGAGCTGTTTTTT.